The next 15 T cell receptor beta chains were all read from a single sample in a study of shared clonotypes between healthy human individuals. TCRdb's table, derived via immunoSEQ multiplex PCR, lists solely in-frame clones and lacks some. The sample contains under 1 million clones, roughly 92% of which appear only once. CD8 cells classed as naive were CD45RO-negative and positively selected for CCR7, excluding terminally differentiated effector memory CD45RA+ cells. Sample: naive CD8+ T cells sorted from blood. The receptors here all came from a man aged 25 to 40 in good health.

The chain has TRBV20-1 and TRBJ2-5; D not resolved. This CDR3 has 10 residues. Trimming left V 5 bases short and J 9 bases short, with 10 bases between. Germline V gene sequence: CDR1 DFQATT, CDR2 SNEGSKA (reference sequence). In nucleotides, the CDR3 is TGCAGTGCTTATTCAGGCTCCCAGTACTTC. Encoded protein: CSAYSGSQYF.

The chain links TRBV11-2 to TRBJ2-5; 13 bases line up with TRBD2. V dropped 6 bases and J dropped 1; count of bases not matched to a gene: 2. The CDR3 is 15 residues long. Germline lookup yields CDR1 SGHAT and CDR2 FQNNGV. The CDR3 spells CASRGLAGSQETQYF. CDR3 bases: TGTGCCAGCAGGGGACTAGCGGGATCCCAAGAGACCCAGTACTTC.

The rearrangement uses TRBV28 and TRBJ2-6; TRBD1 aligns across 8 bases. The J segment lost 3 bases and the V segment lost 1 base, leaving 20 bases of the junction unmatched. Germline lookup yields CDR1 MDHEN and CDR2 SYDVKM. The CDR3 sequence is 22 residues long. This CDR3 is CASSLSAPRGQDLFGGANVLTF. The CDR3 coding sequence is TGTGCCAGCAGTTTATCTGCCCCCCGGGGACAGGATCTCTTCGGTGGGGCCAACGTCCTGACTTTC.

The chain is built from TRBV18 and TRBJ1-5; tentative D call: TRBD1 (5 bases). The CDR3 length is 14 residues. Germline CDR1 is KGHSH and CDR2 is LQKENI. V was cut by 3 bases and J by 1 base, with 7 bases left in between. CDR3 sequence: CASSPTESNQPQHF. CDR3 DNA: TGTGCCAGCTCACCGACAGAGAGCAATCAGCCCCAGCATTTT.

This chain links TRBV7-9 with TRBJ2-1, with D possibly being TRBD1 (5 bases). Germline CDR1 reads SEHNR; CDR2 reads FQNEAQ (reference sequence). The CDR3 runs 16 residues. The V end lost 3 bases, the J end lost 6 bases, and 18 bases lay between the germline ends. The CDR3 bases are TGTGCCAGCAGCTTTAGTCCGGGTAAAGGGGTCAATGAGCAGTTCTTC. It translates to CASSFSPGKGVNEQFF.

CDR3 DNA sequence: TGTGCCACCAGCACACGACAAAGGGGCCGTGAGACCCAGTACTTC. This encodes CATSTRQRGRETQYF. The chain employs TRBV15 and TRBJ2-5; D possibly corresponds to TRBD1 (5 bases). CDR3 size: 15 residues. V lost 4 bases and J lost 5, with 17 bases in between. Germline CDR1 LNHNV, CDR2 YYDKDF (reference sequence).

V usage is TRBV4-3 and J usage is TRBJ2-5; D perhaps matches TRBD2 (5 bases). V lost 0 bases and J 4 bases, leaving 12 bases between the germline ends. The CDR3 consists of 15 residues. Germline V CDR1 and CDR2: LGHNA, YSLEER. The CDR3 DNA reads TGCGCCAGCAGCCAAGATGCTAGCCCGGTAGAGACCCAGTACTTC. It yields the protein CASSQDASPVETQYF.

The chain links TRBV19 to TRBJ2-1; D is perhaps TRBD2 (6 bases). The CDR3 runs 15 residues. V lost 3 bases and J 4 bases, leaving 13 bases between the germline ends. CDR1 is LNHDA, CDR2 SQIVND, per germline (reference sequence). The CDR3 region is CASSIGGMVYNEQFF. CDR3 nucleotides: TGTGCCAGTAGTATTGGCGGGATGGTTTACAATGAGCAGTTCTTC.

The CDR3 here is CASSQDWGAGDYGYTF. DNA for the CDR3: TGCGCCAGCAGCCAAGATTGGGGGGCAGGGGACTATGGCTACACCTTC. The chain links TRBV4-1 to TRBJ1-2; D may be TRBD1 (6 bases). CDR1 and CDR2 from the germline V gene are MGHRA and YSYEKL. Between the trimmed V and J ends, which lost 0 bases and 3 bases, there was a span of 14 bases. The CDR3 length is 16 residues.

V and J are TRBV7-9 and TRBJ2-5, with D possibly TRBD2 on 5 matching bases. The V and J ends lost 5 bases and 1 base respectively, with 14 bases between them. CDR3 size: 15 residues. Germline V CDR1 and CDR2: SEHNR, FQNEAQ (reference sequence). The CDR3 region is CASSHLLGSQETQYF. The CDR3 DNA is TGTGCCAGCAGCCACCTACTAGGGTCCCAAGAGACCCAGTACTTC.

The V gene is TRBV9, the J gene TRBJ2-2, with 7 nucleotides matching TRBD1. Per germline, CDR1 SGDLS and CDR2 YYNGEE. The trim removed 0 bases at V and 4 bases at J, leaving 0 bases unmatched. The CDR3 extends over 14 amino acids. In nucleotides, the CDR3 is TGTGCCAGCAGCGTAGAGGGGGCCACCGGGGAGCTGTTTTTT. Encoded protein: CASSVEGATGELFF.

The J gene is TRBJ2-3, the V gene TRBV10-1; D might be TRBD2 (5 bases). The V gene's germline CDR1 is WNHNN and CDR2 SYGVQD (reference sequence). The V end was cut by 0 bases, the J end by 4 bases, with 14 bases between. The CDR3 spans 16 residues. CDR3 amino acids: CASSESLGERSDTQYF. The CDR3, as DNA: TGCGCCAGCAGTGAGTCCCTTGGGGAGAGGTCAGATACGCAGTATTTT.

V and J are TRBV27 and TRBJ2-7, with TRBD2 as a possible D gene (5 bases). The CDR3 has 14 amino acids. Germline V gene data show CDR1 as MNHEY and CDR2 as SMNVEV (reference sequence). The V and J ends lost 3 bases and 2 bases respectively, with 11 bases between them. The CDR3 here is CASSLRDKTYEQYF. DNA of the CDR3: TGTGCCAGCAGTTTGAGGGATAAGACCTACGAGCAGTACTTC.

Concerning this clone: The germline gene is not matched at one end of the junction; a read error may be the cause. This rearrangement joins TRBV28 to TRBJ2-7; D unresolved. This CDR3 has 12 amino acids. Germline lookup yields CDR1 MDHEN and CDR2 SYDVKM. The CDR3 nucleotides are TGTGCCAGCAGTTTCTCCCTTCGAAGCCAGAGCTTC. It yields the protein CASSFSLRSQSF.

The genes are TRBV7-8 and TRBJ1-5; tentatively, D is TRBD1 (6 bases). This CDR3 spans 17 amino acids. V lost 0 bases and J 1 base, leaving 13 bases between the germline ends. CDR1 SGHVS and CDR2 FQNEAQ come from the germline V gene. The CDR3 is CASSLAGGLVSNQPQHF. CDR3 sequence (DNA): TGTGCCAGCAGCTTAGCAGGGGGGCTCGTAAGCAATCAGCCCCAGCATTTT.